This T cell receptor (beta chain) came from a study of T cell clusters in autoimmune cytopenias. This CDR3 has 14 amino acids. The germline V gene has CDR1 ENHRY and CDR2 SYGVKD. Some 39,000 genome equivalents of blood DNA were amplified for TRB. Findings and limits, study-wide: TRB repertoire shifts in secondary cytopenia and chronic lymphocytic leukemia mostly reflected lymphoma, not autoimmunity.

Regarding this clonotype: Antigen: not known.

TRB rearrangements were amplified by touch-down multiplex PCR with mixed TRB-A/B primers. TCRdb reanalyzed the multiplex PCR reads, giving one entry per CDR3 protein sequence and no DNA. This sample's table reports 8,500 to 9,000 distinct CDR3 sequences. The clonotype comes from a human donor with an autoimmune cytopenia or autoimmune hepatitis (not recorded which). Specimen: peripheral blood. This sequence joins TRBV10-3 and TRBJ2-3; the D call from TCRdb, TRBD1, cannot be confirmed without DNA. The CDR3 sequence is CASSGAGTTDTQYF.